This TCR beta chain was observed in a study of beta chain features in type 1 diabetes. Overall study findings and caveats: When Type 1 diabetes patients were examined, their TCRB CDR3s proved moderately but significantly shorter in all four CD4+ subsets.

V was shortened by 1 base and J by 4 bases, with 10 bases between the two germline ends. Germline V gives CDR1 SGHDN, CDR2 FVKESK. CDR3 size: 14 residues. As to this clone: Its antigen is currently unknown.

Reverse transcription of all isolated RNA meant that expressed TCRB transcripts were sequenced. This table comes from immunoSEQ multiplex PCR, and its TCRdb copy is limited to in-frame clones, with some not included. The sample carries roughly 340,000 clones, approximately 12% recorded once. The chain couples TRBV14 to TRBJ1-2; TRBD1 might be the D (6 bases). The material sequenced was naive CD4+ T cells from blood. The clonotype comes from a woman between 18 and 29 years old with type 1 diabetes. This chain's CDR3 is CASSQGRQAYGYTF. CDR3 sequence (DNA): TGTGCCAGCAGCCAAGGTCGACAGGCCTATGGCTACACCTTC.